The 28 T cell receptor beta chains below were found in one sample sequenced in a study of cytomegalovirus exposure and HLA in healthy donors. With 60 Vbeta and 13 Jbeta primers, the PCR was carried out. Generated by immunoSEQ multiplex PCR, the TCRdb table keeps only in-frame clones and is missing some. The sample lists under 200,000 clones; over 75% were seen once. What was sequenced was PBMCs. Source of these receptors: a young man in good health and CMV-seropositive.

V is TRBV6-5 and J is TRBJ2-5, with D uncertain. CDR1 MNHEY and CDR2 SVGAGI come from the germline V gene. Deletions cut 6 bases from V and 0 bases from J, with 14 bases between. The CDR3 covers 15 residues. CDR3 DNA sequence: TGTGCCAGCAGCCTGAATAGCCCGTACCAAGAGACCCAGTACTTC. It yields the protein CASSLNSPYQETQYF.

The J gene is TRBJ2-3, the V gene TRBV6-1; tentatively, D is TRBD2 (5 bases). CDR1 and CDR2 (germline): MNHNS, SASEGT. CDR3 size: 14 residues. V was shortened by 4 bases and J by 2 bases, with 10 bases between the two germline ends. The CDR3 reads CASSVDSSTDTQYF. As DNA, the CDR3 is TGTGCCAGCAGTGTGGACTCGTCCACAGATACGCAGTATTTT.

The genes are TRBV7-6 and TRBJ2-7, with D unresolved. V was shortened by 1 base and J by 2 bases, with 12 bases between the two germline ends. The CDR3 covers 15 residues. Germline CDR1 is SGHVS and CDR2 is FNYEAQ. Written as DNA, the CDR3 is TGTGCCAGCAGCTTAGGGGCCAGAGAGCCCTACGAGCAGTACTTC. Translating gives CASSLGAREPYEQYF.

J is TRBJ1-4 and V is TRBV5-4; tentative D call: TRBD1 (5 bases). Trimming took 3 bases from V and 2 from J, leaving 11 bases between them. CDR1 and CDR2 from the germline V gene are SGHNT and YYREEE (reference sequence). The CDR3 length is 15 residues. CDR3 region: CASSSQKGTNEKLFF. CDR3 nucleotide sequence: TGTGCCAGCAGCTCCCAGAAGGGGACTAATGAAAAACTGTTTTTT.

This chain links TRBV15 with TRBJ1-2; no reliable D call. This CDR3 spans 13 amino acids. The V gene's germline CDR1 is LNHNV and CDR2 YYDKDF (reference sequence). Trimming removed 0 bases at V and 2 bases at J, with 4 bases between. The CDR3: CATSRDRNYGYTF. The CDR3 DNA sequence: TGTGCCACCAGCAGAGACAGAAACTATGGCTACACCTTC.

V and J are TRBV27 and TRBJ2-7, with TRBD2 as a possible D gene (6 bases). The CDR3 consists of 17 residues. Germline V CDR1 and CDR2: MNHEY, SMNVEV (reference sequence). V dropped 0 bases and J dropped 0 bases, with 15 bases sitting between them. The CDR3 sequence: CASSLSHAGRNSYEQYF. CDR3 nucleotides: TGTGCCAGCAGTTTATCACACGCGGGGCGGAACTCCTACGAGCAGTACTTC.

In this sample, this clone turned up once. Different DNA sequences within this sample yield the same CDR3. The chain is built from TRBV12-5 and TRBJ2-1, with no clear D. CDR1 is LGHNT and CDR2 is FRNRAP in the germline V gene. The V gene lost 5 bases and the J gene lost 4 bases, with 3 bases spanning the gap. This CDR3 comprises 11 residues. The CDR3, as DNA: TGTGCTAGTGGTCTGTACAATGAGCAGTTCTTC. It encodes CASGLYNEQFF.

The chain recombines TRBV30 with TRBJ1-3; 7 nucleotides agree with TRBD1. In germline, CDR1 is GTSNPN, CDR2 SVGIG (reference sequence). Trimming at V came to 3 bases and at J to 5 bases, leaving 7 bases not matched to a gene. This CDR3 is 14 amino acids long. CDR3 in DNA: TGTGCCTGGAGCCAGGGACAGCTTCGAAACACCATATATTTT. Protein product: CAWSQGQLRNTIYF.

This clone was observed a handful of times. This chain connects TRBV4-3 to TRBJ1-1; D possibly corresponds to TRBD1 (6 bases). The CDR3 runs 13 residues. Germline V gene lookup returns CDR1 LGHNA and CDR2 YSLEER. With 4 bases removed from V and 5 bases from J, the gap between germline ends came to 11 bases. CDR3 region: CASSPGGKTEAFF. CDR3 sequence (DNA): TGCGCCAGCAGCCCTGGGGGCAAGACTGAAGCTTTCTTT.

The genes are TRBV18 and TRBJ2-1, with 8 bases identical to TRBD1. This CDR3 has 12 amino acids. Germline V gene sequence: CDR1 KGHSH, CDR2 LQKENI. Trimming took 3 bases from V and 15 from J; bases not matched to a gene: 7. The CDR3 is CASSPGQGRMFF. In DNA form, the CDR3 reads TGTGCCAGCTCACCCGGACAGGGAAGGATGTTCTTC.

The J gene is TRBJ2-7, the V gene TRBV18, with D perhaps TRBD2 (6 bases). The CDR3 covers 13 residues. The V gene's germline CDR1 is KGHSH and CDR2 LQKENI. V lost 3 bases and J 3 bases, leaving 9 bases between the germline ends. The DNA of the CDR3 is TGTGCCAGCTCACCTGGGACTTACTACGAGCAGTACTTC. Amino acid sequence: CASSPGTYYEQYF.

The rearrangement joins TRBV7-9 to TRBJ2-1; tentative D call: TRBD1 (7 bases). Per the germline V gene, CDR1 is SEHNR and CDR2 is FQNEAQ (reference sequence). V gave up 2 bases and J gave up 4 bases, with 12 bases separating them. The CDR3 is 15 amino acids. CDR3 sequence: CASSLLRDRYNEQFF. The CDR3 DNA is TGTGCCAGCAGCTTACTGCGGGACAGATACAATGAGCAGTTCTTC. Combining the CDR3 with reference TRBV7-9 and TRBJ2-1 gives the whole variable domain DTGVSQNPRHKITKRGQNVTFRCDPISEHNRLYWYRQTLGQGPEFLTYFQNEAQLEKSRLLSDRFSAERPKGSFSTLEIQRTEQGDSAMYLCASSLLRDRYNEQFFGPGTRLTVL.

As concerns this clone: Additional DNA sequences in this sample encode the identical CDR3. The CDR3 loop reads CASSVGPPYEQYF. The CDR3 DNA reads as TGTGCCAGCAGCGTAGGGCCGCCCTACGAGCAGTACTTC. The chain recombines TRBV9 with TRBJ2-7; D not certain. Between the trimmed V and J ends, which lost 0 bases and 2 bases, there was a span of 6 bases. The CDR3 extends over 13 amino acids. The germline V gene has CDR1 SGDLS and CDR2 YYNGEE.

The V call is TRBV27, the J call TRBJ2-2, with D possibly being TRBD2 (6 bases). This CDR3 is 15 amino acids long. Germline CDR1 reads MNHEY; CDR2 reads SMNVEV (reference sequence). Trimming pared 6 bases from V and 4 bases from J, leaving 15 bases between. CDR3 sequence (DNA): TGTGCCAGCAGACTGCAGGGACTCGTCACCGGGGAGCTGTTTTTT. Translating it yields CASRLQGLVTGELFF.

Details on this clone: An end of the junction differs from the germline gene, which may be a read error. Here the CDR3 DNA reads TGTGCCAGCAGCCCTGGACACTCCAATCAGCCCCGGCATTTT. This gives the protein CASSPGHSNQPRHF. This chain links TRBV7-9 with TRBJ1-5, with D possibly matching TRBD1 (5 bases). In germline, CDR1 is SEHNR, CDR2 FQNEAQ (reference sequence). The CDR3 spans 14 residues. Combining the CDR3 with reference TRBV7-9 and TRBJ1-5 gives the whole variable domain DTGVSQNPRHKITKRGQNVTFRCDPISEHNRLYWYRQTLGQGPEFLTYFQNEAQLEKSRLLSDRFSAERPKGSFSTLEIQRTEQGDSAMYLCASSPGHSNQPRHFGDGTRLSIL.

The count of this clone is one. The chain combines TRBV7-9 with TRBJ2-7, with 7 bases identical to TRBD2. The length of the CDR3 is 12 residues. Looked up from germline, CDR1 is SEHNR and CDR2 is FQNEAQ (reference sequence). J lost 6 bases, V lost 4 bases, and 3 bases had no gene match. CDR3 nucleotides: TGTGCCAGCAGCTCAGCGGGGCGCGAGCAGTACTTC. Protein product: CASSSAGREQYF.

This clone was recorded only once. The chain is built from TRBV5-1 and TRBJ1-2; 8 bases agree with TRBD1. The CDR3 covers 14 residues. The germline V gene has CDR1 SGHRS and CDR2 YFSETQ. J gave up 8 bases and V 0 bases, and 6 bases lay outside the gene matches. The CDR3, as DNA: TGCGCCAGCAGCTTGGGACAGGGGAAGAAGGGCTACACCTTC. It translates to CASSLGQGKKGYTF.

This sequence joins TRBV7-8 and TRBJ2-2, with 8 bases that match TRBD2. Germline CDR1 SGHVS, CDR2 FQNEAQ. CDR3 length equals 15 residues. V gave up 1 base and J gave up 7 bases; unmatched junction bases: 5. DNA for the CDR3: TGTGCCAGCAGCTTAGTCGGGGGGGCTGTCGGGGAGCTGTTTTTT. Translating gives CASSLVGGAVGELFF.

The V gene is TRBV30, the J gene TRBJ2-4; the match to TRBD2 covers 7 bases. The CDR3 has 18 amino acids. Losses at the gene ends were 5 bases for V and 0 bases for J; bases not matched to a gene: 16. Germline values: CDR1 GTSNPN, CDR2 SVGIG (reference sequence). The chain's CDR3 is CAWQIARETSLAKNIQYF. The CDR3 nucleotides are TGTGCCTGGCAAATAGCGCGGGAGACCTCCCTAGCCAAAAACATTCAGTACTTC.

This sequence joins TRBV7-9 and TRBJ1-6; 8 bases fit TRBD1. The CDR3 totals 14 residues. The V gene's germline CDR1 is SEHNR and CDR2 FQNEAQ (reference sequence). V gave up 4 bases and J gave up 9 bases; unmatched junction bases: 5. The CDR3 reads CASSSGQGGSPLHF. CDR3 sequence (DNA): TGTGCCAGCAGCTCCGGACAGGGCGGTTCACCCCTCCACTTT.

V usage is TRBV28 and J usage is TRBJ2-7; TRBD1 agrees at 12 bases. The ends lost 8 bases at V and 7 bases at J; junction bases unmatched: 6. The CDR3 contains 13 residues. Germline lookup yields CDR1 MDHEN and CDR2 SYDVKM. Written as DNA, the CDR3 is TGTGCCAGCTCGGGACAGGGGGCGCGGGAGCAGTACTTC. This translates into CASSGQGAREQYF.

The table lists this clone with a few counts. The CDR3 coding sequence is TGTGCCAGCAGCACTAGCGGGGGGGCTTCCAATGAGCAGTTCTTC. Amino acids: CASSTSGGASNEQFF. V is TRBV14 and J is TRBJ2-1; 13 nucleotides line up with TRBD2. CDR1 and CDR2 (germline): SGHDN, FVKESK. V lost 5 bases, J lost 6 bases, and 4 bases stayed unmatched. This CDR3 contains 15 residues.

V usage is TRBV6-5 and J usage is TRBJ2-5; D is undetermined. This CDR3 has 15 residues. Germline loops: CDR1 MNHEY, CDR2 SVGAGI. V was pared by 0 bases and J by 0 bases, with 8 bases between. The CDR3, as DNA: TGTGCCAGCAGTTACTCCCTGGCAGACCAAGAGACCCAGTACTTC. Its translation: CASSYSLADQETQYF.

CDR3 in DNA: TGTGCCAGCTCACGGGGGACAGCTTCCTACGAGCAGTACTTC. As protein: CASSRGTASYEQYF. The chain is built from TRBV18 and TRBJ2-7; 7 nucleotides line up with TRBD1. This CDR3 has 14 amino acids. The germline V gene encodes CDR1 KGHSH and CDR2 LQKENI. J was trimmed by 1 base and V by 4 bases; bases with no gene match: 4.

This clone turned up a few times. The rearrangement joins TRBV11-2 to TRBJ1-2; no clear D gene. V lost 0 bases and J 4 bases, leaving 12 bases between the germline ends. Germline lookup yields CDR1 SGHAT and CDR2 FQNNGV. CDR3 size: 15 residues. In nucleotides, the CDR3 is TGTGCCAGCAGCTTAGATGGAGGGCAGCTCTATGGCTACACCTTC. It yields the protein CASSLDGGQLYGYTF.

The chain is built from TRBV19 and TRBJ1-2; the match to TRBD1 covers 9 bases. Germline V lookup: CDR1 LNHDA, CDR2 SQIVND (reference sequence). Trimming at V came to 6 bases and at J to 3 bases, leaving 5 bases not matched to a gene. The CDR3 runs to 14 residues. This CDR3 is CASSGTGKDYGYTF. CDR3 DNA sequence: TGTGCCAGTAGCGGGACAGGGAAGGACTATGGCTACACCTTC.

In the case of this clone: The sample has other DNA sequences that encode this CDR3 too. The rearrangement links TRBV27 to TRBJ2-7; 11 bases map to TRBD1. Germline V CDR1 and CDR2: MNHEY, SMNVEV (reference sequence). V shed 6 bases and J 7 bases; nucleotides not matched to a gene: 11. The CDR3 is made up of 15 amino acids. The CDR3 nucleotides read TGTGCCAGCAGATGGACAGGGGGCGCATATTGGGAGCAGTACTTC. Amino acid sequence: CASRWTGGAYWEQYF.

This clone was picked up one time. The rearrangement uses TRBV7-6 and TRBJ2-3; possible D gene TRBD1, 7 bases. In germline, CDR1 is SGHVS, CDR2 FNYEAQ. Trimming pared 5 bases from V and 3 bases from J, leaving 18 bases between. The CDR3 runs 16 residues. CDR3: CASSKMRQGGTDTQYF. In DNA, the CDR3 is TGTGCCAGCAGCAAAATGAGACAGGGAGGAACAGATACGCAGTATTTT.